The TCR beta chain described here comes from a study of CD4 and CD8 cells across lung adenocarcinoma regions. Donors had localized lung adenocarcinoma, a non-small cell lung cancer. Note on this clonotype: Sequence at one end of the junction differs from germline and may be a read error.

TCRdb called the PCR reads again in MiXCR, with one record for every CDR3 protein. The profile covers some 25,000 distinct CDR3 sequences, with 40% to 60% appearing a single time and 48% taken by the ten largest. CDR1 is MNHNS, CDR2 SASEGT, per germline. The CDR3 is 17 amino acids. This chain connects TRBV6-1 to TRBJ2-4, with D perhaps matching TRBD1 or TRBD2 (5 bases each). This clonotype was obtained from a male donor with lung adenocarcinoma. The CD4 and CD8 labels of this study may be unreliable. The sample consisted of CD8+ T cells from the center of a lung tumor. CDR3 amino acids: CASTVERGGRAKNTQYF. The DNA for the CDR3 is TGTGCCAGCACCGTCGAGAGGGGCGGTCGTGCCAAAAACACTCAGTACTTC.